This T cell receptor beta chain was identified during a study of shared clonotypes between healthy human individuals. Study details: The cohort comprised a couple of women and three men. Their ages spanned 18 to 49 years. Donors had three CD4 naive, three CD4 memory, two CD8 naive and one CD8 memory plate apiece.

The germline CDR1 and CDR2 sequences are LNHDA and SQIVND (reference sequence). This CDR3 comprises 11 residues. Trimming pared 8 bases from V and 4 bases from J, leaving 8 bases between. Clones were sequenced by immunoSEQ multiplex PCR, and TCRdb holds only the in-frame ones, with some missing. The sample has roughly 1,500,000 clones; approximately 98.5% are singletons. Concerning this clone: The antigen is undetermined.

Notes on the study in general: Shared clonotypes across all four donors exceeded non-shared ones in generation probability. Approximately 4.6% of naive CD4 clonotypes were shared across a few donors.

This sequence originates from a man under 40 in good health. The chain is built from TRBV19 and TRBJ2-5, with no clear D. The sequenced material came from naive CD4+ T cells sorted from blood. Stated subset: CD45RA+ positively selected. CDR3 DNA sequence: TGTGCCAGTGAGCTTGGAGAGACCCAGTACTTC. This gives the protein CASELGETQYF. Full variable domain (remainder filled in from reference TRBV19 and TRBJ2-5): DGGITQSPKYLFRKEGQNVTLSCEQNLNHDAMYWYRQDPGQGLRLIYYSQIVNDFQKGDIAEGYSVSREKKESFPLTVTSAQKNPTAFYLCASELGETQYFGPGTRLLVL.